There are many counts of the clone carrying this TCR beta chain. Its antigen is not known. This sample is drawn from a study of T cell repertoires in cytomegalovirus infection. Study-level findings and limits: Clonotype analysis showed dominance of the ex vivo response by HLA-C-restricted CMV-specific TCR beta clonotypes.

TCRdb ran MiXCR on the reads and lists one entry per CDR3 protein. The sample shows about 700,000 distinct CDR3 sequences, 33% of them seen only once. With 1 base clipped from V and 10 bases from J, the junction kept 2 bases outside the gene matches. CDR3 length: 12 residues. Germline V gene sequence: CDR1 SGHTA, CDR2 FQGNSA. The sequencing here drew on cultured PBMCs, taken from culture after CMV antigen stimulation. This sequence joins TRBV7-2 and TRBJ1-1; 8 nucleotides agree with TRBD1. The sequence was collected from a human donor in good health (CMV status not recorded). Some clones in this sample may be carry-over from other donors' samples. The CDR3 spells CASSLDRGAAFF. For the CDR3, the DNA is TGTGCCAGCAGCTTAGACAGGGGGGCAGCTTTCTTT.